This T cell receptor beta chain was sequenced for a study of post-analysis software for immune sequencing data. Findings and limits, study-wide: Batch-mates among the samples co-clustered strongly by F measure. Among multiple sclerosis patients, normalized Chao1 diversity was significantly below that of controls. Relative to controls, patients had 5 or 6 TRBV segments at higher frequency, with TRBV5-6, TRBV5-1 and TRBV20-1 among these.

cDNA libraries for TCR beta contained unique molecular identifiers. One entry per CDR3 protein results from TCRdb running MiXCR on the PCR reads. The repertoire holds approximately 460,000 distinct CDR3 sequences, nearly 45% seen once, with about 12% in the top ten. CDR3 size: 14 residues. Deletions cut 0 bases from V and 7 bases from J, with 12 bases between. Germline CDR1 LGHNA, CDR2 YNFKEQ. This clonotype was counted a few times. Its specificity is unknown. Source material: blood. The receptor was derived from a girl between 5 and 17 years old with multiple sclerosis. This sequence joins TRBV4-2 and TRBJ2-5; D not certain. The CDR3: CASSQDVGYRTQYF. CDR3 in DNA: TGTGCCAGCAGCCAAGACGTAGGATATAGGACCCAGTACTTC.